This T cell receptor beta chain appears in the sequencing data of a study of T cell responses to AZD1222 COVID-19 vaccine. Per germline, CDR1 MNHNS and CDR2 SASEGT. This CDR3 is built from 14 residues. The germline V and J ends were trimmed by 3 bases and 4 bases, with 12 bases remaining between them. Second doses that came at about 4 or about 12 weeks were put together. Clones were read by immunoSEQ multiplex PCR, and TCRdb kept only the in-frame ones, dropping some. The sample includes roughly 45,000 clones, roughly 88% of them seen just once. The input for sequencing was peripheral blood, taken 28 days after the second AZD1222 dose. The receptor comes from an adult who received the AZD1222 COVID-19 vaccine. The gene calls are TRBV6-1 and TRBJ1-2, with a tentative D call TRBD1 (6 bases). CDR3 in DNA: TGTGCCAGCAGTGACACAACCAGGGGCTATGGCTACACCTTC. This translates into CASSDTTRGYGYTF.